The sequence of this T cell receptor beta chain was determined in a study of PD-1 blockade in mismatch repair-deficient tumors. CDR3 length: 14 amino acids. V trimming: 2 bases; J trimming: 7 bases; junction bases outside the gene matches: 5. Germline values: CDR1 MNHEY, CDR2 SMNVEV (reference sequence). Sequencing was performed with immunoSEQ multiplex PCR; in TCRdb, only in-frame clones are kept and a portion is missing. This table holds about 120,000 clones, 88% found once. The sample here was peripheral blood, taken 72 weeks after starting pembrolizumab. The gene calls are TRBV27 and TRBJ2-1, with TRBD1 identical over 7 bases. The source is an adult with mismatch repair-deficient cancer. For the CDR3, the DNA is TGTGCCAGCAGTTTAGGAAACAGGGGAAATGAGCAGTTCTTC. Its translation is CASSLGNRGNEQFF.